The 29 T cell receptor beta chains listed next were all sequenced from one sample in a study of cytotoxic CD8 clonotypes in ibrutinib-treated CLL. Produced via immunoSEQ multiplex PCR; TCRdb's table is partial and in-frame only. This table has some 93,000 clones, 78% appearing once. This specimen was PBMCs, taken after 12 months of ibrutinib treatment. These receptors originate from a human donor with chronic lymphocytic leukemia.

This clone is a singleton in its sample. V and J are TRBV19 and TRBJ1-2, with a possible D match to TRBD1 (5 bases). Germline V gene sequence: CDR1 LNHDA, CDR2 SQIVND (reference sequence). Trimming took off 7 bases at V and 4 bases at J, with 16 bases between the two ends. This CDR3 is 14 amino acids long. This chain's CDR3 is CASNPGTYPYGYTF. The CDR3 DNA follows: TGTGCCAGTAATCCAGGGACGTACCCCTATGGCTACACCTTC. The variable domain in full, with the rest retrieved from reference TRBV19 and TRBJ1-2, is DGGITQSPKYLFRKEGQNVTLSCEQNLNHDAMYWYRQDPGQGLRLIYYSQIVNDFQKGDIAEGYSVSREKKESFPLTVTSAQKNPTAFYLCASNPGTYPYGYTFGSGTRLTVV.

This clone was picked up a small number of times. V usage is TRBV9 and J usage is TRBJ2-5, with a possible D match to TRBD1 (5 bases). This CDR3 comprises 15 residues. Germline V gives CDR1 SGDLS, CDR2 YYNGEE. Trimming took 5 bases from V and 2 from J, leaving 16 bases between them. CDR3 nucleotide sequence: TGTGCCAGCAGTTTGACGAACAGGTTACAAGAGACCCAGTACTTC. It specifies CASSLTNRLQETQYF.

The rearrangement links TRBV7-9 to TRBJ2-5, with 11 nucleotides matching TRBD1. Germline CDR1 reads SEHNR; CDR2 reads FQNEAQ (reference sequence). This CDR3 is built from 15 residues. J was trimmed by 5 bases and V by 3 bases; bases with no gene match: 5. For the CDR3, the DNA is TGTGCCAGCAGCTTCACCGGACAGGGGGCCGAGACCCAGTACTTC. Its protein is CASSFTGQGAETQYF.

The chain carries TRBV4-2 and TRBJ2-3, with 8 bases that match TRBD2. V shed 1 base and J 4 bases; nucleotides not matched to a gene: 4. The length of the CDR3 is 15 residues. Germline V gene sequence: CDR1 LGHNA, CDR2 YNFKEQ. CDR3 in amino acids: CASSQGTSSPDTQYF. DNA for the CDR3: TGTGCCAGCAGCCAAGGGACTAGCTCCCCAGATACGCAGTATTTT.

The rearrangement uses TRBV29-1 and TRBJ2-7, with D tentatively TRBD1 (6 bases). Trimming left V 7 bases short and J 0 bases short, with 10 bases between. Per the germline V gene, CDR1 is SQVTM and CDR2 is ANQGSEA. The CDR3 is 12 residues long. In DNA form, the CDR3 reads TGCAGCGGACAGGATAGCTCCTACGAGCAGTACTTC. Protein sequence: CSGQDSSYEQYF.

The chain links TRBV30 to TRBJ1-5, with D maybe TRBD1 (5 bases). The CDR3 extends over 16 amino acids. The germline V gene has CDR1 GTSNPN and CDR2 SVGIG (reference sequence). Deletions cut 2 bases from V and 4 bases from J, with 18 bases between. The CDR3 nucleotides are TGTGCCTGGAGTATTTCTGGGACGGGGCGTAATCAGCCCCAGCATTTT. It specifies CAWSISGTGRNQPQHF.

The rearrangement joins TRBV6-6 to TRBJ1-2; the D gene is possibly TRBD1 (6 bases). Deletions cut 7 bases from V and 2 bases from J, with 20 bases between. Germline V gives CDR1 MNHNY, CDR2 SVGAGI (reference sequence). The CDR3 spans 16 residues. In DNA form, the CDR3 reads TGTGCCAGCATTGACAGCCATGGGGGGCAGAACTATGGCTACACCTTC. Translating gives CASIDSHGGQNYGYTF.

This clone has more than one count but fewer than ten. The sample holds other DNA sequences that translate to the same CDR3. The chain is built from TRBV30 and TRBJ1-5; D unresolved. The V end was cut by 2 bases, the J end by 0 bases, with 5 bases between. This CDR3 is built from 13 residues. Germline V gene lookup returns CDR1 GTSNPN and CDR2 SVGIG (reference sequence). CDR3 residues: CAWSLSSNQPQHF. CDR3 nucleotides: TGTGCCTGGAGTCTCTCTAGCAATCAGCCCCAGCATTTT.

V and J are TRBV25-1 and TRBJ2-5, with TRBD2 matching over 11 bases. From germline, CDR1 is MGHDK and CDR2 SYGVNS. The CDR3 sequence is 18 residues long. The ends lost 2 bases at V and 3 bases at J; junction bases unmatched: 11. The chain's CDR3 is CASSEPPPLAGGKETQYF. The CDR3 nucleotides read TGTGCCAGCAGTGAACCCCCCCCTCTAGCGGGGGGAAAAGAGACCCAGTACTTC.

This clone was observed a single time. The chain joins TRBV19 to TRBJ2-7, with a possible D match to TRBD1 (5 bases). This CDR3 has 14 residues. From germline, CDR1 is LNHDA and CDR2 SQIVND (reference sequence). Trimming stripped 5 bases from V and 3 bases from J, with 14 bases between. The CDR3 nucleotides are TGTGCCAGTAGTGACCGACAGTCGGGCTACGAGCAGTACTTC. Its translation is CASSDRQSGYEQYF.

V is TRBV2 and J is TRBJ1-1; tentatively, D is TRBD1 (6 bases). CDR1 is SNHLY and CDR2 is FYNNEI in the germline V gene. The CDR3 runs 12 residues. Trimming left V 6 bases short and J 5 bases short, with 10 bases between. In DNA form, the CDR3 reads TGTGCCAGCAGCACAGGGTTTACTGAAGCTTTCTTT. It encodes CASSTGFTEAFF.

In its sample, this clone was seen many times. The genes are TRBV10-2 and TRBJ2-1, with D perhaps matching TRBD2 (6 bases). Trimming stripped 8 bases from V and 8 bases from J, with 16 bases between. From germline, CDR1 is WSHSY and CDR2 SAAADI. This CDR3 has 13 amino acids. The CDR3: CASGDWGKDEQFF. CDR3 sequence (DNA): TGCGCCAGCGGGGACTGGGGAAAGGATGAGCAGTTCTTC.

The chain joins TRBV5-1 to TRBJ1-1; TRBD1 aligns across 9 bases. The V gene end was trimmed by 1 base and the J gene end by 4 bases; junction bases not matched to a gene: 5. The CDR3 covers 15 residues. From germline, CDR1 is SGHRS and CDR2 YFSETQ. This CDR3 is CASSLMGQGSTEAFF. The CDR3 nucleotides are TGCGCCAGCAGCTTGATGGGACAGGGTTCCACTGAAGCTTTCTTT.

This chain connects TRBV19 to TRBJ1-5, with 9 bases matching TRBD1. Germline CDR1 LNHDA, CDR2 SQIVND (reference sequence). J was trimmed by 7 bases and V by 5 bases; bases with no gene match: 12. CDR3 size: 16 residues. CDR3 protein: CASSPARDRVTQPQHF. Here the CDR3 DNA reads TGTGCCAGTAGTCCGGCGAGGGACAGGGTTACCCAGCCCCAGCATTTT.

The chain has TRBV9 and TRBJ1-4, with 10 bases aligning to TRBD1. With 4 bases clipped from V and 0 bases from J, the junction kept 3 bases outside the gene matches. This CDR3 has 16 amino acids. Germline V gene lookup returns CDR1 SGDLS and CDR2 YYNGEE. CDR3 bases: TGTGCCAGCAGCCTCGGACAGGGGGCAACTAATGAAAAACTGTTTTTT. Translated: CASSLGQGATNEKLFF.

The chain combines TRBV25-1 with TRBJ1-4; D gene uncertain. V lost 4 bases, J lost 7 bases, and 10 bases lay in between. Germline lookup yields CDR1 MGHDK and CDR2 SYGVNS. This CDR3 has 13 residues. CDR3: CASSGAVREKLFF. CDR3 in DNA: TGTGCCAGCAGTGGGGCAGTCCGTGAAAAACTGTTTTTT. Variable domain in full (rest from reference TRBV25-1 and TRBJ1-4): EADIYQTPRYLVIGTGKKITLECSQTMGHDKMYWYQQDPGMELHLIHYSYGVNSTEKGDLSSESTVSRIRTEHFPLTLESARPSHTSQYLCASSGAVREKLFFGSGTQLSVL.

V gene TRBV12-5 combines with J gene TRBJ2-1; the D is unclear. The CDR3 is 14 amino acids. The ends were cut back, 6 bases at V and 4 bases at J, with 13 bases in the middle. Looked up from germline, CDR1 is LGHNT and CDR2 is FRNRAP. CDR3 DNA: TGTGCTAGTGGGGTCGGATCTACTTACAATGAGCAGTTCTTC. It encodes CASGVGSTYNEQFF.

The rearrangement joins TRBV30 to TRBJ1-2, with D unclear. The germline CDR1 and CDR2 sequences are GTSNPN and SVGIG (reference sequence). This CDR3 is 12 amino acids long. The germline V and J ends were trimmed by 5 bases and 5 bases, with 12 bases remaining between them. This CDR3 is CAWSRSNYGYTF. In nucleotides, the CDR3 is TGTGCCTGGTCGAGATCCAATTATGGCTACACCTTC.

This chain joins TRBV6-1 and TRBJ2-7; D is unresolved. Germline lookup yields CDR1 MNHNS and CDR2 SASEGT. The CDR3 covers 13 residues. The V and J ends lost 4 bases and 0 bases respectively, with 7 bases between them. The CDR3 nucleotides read TGTGCCAGCAGTGTTGACCTCTCCTACGAGCAGTACTTC. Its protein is CASSVDLSYEQYF.

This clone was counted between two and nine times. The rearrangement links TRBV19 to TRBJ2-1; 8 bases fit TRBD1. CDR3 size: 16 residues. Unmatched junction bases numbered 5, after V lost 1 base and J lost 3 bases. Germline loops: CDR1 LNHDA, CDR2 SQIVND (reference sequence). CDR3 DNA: TGTGCCAGTAGTATAGGTCGACAGGGGATCTACAATGAGCAGTTCTTC. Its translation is CASSIGRQGIYNEQFF.

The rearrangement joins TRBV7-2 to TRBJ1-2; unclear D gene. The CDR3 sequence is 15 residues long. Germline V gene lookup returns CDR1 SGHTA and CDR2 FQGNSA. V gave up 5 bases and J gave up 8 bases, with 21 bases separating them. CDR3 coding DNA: TGTGCCAGCAGCGTTGGACCTCATGACTTAGAGGGCTACACCTTC. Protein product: CASSVGPHDLEGYTF.

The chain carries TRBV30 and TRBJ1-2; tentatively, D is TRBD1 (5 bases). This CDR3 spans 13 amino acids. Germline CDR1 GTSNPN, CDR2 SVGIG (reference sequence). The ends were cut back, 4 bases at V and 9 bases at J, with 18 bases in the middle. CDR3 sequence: CAWTPLGTSSYTF. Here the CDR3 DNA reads TGTGCCTGGACTCCTCTCGGGACCTCTAGCTACACCTTC.

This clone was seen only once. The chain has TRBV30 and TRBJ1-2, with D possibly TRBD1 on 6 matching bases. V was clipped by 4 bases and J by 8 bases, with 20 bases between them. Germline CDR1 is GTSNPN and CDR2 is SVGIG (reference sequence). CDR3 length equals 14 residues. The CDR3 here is CAWTRGTGLRGYTF. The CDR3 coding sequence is TGTGCCTGGACGCGAGGAACAGGGCTCCGAGGCTACACCTTC.

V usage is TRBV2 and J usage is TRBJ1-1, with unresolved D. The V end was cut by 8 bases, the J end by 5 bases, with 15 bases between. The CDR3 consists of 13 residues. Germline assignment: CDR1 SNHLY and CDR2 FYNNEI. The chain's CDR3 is CASGGRVRTEAFF. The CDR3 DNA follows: TGTGCCAGCGGTGGTAGAGTTCGAACTGAAGCTTTCTTT.

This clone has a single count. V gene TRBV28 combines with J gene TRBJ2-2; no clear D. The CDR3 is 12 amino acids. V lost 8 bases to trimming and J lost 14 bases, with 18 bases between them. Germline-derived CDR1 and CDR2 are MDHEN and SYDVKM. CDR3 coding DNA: TGTGCCAGCGCTCTTACCGACGGAACCCTGTTTTTT. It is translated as CASALTDGTLFF.

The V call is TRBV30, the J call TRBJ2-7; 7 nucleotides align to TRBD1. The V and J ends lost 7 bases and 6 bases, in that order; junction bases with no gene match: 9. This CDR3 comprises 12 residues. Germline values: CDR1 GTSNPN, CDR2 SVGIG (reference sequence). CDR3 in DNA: TGTGCCTCACAGGGGAGAGGCTCCGAGCAGTACTTC. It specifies CASQGRGSEQYF.

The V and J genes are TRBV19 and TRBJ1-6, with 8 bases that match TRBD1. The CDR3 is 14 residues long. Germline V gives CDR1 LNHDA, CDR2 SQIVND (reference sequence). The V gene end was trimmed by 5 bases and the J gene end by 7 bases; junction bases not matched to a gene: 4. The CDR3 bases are TGTGCCAGTAGTTCTGGACAGGGAAATTCACCCCTCCACTTT. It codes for CASSSGQGNSPLHF.

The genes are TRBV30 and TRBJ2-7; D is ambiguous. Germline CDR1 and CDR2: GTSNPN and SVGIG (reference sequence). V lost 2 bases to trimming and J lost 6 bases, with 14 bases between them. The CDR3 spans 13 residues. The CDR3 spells CAWSIGEAAEQYF. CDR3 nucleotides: TGTGCCTGGAGTATAGGCGAGGCCGCCGAGCAGTACTTC.

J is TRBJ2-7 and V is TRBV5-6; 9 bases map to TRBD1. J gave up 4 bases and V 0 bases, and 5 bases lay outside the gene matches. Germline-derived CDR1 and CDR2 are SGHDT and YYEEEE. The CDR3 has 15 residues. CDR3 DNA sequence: TGTGCCAGCAGCTTGGCGGGACAGGGACGGTACGAGCAGTACTTC. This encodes CASSLAGQGRYEQYF.